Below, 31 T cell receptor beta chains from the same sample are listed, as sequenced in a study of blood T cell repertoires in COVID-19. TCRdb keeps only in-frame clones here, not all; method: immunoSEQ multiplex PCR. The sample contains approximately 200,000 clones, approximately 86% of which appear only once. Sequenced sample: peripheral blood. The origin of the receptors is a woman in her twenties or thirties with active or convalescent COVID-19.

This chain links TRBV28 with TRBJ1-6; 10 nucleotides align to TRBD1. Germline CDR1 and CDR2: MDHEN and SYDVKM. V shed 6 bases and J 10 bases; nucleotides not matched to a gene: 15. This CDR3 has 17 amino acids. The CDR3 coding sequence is TGTGCCAGCAGCAAGCTCCCGGGACAGGGGTTTATGTCACCCCTCCACTTT. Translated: CASSKLPGQGFMSPLHF.

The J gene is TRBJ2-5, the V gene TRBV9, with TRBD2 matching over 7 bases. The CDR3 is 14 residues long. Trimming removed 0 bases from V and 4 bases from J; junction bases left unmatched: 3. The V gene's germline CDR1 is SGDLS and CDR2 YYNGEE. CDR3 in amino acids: CASSVGGRGETQYF. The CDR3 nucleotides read TGTGCCAGCAGCGTAGGAGGGAGGGGAGAGACCCAGTACTTC. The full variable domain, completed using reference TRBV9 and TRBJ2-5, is DSGVTQTPKHLITATGQRVTLRCSPRSGDLSVYWYQQSLDQGLQFLIQYYNGEERAKGNILERFSAQQFPDLHSELNLSSLELGDSALYFCASSVGGRGETQYFGPGTRLLVL.

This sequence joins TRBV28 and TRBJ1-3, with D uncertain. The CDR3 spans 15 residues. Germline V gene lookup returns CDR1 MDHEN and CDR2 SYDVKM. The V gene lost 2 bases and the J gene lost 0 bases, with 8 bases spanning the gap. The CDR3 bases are TGTGCCAGCAGTTTAGGAGTTAGCTCTGGAAACACCATATATTTT. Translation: CASSLGVSSGNTIYF.

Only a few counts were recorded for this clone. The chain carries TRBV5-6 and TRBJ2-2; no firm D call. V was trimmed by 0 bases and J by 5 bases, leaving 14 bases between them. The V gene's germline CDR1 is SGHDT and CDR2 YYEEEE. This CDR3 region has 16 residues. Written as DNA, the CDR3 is TGTGCCAGCAGCTTGGCGCCCCTACGCAGGACCGGGGAGCTGTTTTTT. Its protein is CASSLAPLRRTGELFF.

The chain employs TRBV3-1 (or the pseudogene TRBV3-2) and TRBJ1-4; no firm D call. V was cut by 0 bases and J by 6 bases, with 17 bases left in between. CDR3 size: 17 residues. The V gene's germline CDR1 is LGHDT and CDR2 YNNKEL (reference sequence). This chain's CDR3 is CASSQDPLLTADEKLFF. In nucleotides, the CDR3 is TGTGCCAGCAGCCAAGACCCCCTATTAACGGCGGATGAAAAACTGTTTTTT.

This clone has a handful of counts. Here the CDR3 reads CASLNAWPGDTQYF. In nucleotides, the CDR3 is TGTGCCAGCTTGAATGCCTGGCCGGGAGATACGCAGTATTTT. The chain employs TRBV7-9 and TRBJ2-3, with D uncertain. Germline V CDR1 and CDR2: SEHNR, FQNEAQ (reference sequence). The CDR3 consists of 14 residues. Trimming cost V 8 bases and J 5 bases, with 17 bases left between them.

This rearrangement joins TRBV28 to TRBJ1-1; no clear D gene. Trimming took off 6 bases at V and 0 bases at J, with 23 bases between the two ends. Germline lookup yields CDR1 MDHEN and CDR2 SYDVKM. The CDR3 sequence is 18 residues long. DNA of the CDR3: TGTGCCAGCAGACCCCGGCTGGGCAGGATGATGATGAACACTGAAGCTTTCTTT. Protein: CASRPRLGRMMMNTEAFF.

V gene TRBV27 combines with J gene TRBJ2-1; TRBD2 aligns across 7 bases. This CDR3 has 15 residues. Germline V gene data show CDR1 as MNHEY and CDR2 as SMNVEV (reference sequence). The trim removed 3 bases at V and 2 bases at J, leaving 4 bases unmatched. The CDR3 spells CASSFSSGPYNEQFF. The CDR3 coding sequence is TGTGCCAGCAGTTTCTCTAGCGGTCCCTACAATGAGCAGTTCTTC.

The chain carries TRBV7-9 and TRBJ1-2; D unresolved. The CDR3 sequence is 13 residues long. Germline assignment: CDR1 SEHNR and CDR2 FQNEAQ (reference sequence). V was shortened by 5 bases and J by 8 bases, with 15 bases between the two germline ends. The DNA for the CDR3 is TGTGCCAGCAGCCATCCAGGACTGGGGGGCTACACCTTC. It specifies CASSHPGLGGYTF.

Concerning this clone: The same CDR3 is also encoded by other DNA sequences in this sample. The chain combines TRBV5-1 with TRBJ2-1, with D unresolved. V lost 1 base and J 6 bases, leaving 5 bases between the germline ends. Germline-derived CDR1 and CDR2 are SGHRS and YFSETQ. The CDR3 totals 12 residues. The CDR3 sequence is CASSLSGNEQFF. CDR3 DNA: TGCGCCAGCAGCTTGTCGGGCAATGAGCAGTTCTTC.

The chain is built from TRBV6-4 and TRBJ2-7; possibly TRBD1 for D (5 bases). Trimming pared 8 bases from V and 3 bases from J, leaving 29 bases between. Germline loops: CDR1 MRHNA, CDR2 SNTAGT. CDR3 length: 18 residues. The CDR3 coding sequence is TGTGCCAGCCCCACTTTCGCCCTGACAAAATACGACAGCTACGAGCAGTACTTC. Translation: CASPTFALTKYDSYEQYF.

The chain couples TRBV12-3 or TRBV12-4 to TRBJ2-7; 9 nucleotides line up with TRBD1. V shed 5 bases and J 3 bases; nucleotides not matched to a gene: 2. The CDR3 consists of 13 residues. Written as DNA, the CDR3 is TGTGCCAGCAGTCCGACAGGGGGCTACGAGCAGTACTTC. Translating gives CASSPTGGYEQYF.

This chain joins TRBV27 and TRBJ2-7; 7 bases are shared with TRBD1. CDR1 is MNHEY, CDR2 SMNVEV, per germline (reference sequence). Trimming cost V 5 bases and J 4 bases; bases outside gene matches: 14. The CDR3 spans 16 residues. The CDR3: CASSPYLTGLPYEQYF. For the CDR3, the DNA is TGTGCCAGCAGTCCTTACTTGACAGGGCTCCCTTACGAGCAGTACTTC.

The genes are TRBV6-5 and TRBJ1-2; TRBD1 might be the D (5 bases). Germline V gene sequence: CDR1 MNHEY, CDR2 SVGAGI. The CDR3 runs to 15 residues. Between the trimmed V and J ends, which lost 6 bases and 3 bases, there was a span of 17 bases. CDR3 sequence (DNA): TGTGCCAGCAGGACTTTAAAACAGGACCACTATGGCTACACCTTC. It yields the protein CASRTLKQDHYGYTF.

The CDR3 reads CASTPSTSVLETQYF. The CDR3 nucleotides read TGCGCCAGCACCCCGTCGACTAGCGTATTAGAGACCCAGTACTTC. The rearrangement links TRBV5-1 to TRBJ2-5, with 8 bases that match TRBD2. Germline CDR1 is SGHRS and CDR2 is YFSETQ. V was clipped by 6 bases and J by 4 bases; unmatched bases: 11. The CDR3 is 15 amino acids.

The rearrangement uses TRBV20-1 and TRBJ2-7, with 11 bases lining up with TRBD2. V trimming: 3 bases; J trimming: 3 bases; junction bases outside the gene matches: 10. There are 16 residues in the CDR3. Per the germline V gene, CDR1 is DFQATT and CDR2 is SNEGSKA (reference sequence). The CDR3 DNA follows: TGCAGTGCTAGTAATTACCTAGCGGGAGGTGGCTACGAGCAGTACTTC. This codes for CSASNYLAGGGYEQYF.

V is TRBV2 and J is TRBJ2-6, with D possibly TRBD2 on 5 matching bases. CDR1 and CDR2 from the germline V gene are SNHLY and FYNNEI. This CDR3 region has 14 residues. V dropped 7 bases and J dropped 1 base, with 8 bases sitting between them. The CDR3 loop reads CASKIASGANVLTF. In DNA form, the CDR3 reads TGTGCCAGCAAGATAGCGTCTGGGGCCAACGTCCTGACTTTC.

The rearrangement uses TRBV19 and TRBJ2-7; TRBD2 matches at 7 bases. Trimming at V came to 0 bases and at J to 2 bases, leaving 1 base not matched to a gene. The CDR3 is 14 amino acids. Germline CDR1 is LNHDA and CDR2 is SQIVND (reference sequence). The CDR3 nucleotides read TGTGCCAGTAGTATAGAGGGAGGGCCCTACGAGCAGTACTTC. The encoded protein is CASSIEGGPYEQYF.

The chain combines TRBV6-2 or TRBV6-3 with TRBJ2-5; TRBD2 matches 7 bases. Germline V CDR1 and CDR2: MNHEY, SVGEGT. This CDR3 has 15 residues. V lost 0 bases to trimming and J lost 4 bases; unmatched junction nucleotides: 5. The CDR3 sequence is CASSYSERDRETQYF. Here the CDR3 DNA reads TGTGCCAGCAGTTACTCAGAGCGGGATCGAGAGACCCAGTACTTC.

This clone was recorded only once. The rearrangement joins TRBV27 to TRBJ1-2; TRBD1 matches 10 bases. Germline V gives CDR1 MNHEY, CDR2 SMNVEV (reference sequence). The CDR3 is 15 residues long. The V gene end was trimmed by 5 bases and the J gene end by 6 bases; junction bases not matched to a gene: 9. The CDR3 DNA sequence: TGTGCCAGCAGTCCGCGACAGGGGGCGGGCAATGGCTACACCTTC. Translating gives CASSPRQGAGNGYTF.

In DNA form, the CDR3 reads TGTGCCAGCAGGAGTAACTATGGCTACACCTTC. It yields the protein CASRSNYGYTF. The chain combines TRBV6-5 with TRBJ1-2; no reliable D call. The CDR3 loop spans 11 amino acids. Trimming removed 6 bases at V and 1 base at J, with 3 bases between. Germline V lookup: CDR1 MNHEY, CDR2 SVGAGI.

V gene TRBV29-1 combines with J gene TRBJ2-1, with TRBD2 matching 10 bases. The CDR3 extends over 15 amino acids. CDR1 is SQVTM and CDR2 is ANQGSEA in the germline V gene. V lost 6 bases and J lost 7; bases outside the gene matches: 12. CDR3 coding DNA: TGCAGCGTAGATAGCGGGGGGCCCCTTGGGAATGAGCAGTTCTTC. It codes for CSVDSGGPLGNEQFF.

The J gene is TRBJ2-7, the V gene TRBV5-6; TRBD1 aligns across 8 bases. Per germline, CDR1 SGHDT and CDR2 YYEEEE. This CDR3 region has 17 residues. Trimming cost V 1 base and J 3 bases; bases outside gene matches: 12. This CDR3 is CASSLSTGEIGRYEQYF. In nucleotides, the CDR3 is TGTGCCAGCAGCTTGTCGACAGGGGAAATAGGTCGCTACGAGCAGTACTTC.

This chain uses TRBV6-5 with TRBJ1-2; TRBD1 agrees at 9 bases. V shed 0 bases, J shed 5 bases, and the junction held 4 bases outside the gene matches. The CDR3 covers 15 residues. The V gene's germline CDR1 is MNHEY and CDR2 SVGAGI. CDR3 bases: TGTGCCAGCAGTTACTCGGACAGGGGCGTTTATGGCTACACCTTC. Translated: CASSYSDRGVYGYTF.

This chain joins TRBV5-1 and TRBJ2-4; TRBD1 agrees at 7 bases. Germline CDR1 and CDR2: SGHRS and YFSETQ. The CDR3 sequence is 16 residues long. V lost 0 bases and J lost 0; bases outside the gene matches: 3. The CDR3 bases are TGCGCCAGCAGCTTGGGGACAGGTTTAGCCAAAAACATTCAGTACTTC. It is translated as CASSLGTGLAKNIQYF.

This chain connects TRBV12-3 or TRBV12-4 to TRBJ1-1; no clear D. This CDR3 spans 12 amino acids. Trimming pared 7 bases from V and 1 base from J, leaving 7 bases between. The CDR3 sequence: CASKPGNTEAFF. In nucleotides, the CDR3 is TGTGCCAGCAAACCGGGGAACACTGAAGCTTTCTTT.

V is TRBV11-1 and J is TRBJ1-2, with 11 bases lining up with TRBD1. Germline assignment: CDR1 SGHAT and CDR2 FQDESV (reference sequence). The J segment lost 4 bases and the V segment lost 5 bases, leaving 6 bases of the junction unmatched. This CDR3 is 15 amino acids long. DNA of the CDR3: TGTGCCAGCAGCCTGCGGACAGGGGGCCCCTATGGCTACACCTTC. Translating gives CASSLRTGGPYGYTF.

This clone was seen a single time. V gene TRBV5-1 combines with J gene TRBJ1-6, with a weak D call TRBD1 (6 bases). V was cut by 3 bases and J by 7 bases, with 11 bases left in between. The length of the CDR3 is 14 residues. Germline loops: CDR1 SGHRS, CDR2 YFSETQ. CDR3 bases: TGCGCCAGCAGCTACACAGGGTTCAATTCACCCCTCCACTTT. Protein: CASSYTGFNSPLHF.

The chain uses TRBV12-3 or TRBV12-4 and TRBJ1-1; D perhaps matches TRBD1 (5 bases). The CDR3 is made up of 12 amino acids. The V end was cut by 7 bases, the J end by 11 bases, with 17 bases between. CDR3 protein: CASNGAGPAAFF. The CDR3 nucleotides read TGTGCCAGCAATGGGGCAGGGCCGGCTGCTTTCTTT.

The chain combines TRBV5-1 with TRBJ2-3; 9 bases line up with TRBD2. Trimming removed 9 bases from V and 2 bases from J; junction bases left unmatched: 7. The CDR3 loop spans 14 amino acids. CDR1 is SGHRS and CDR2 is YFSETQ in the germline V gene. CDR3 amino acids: CATKLAGDTDTQYF. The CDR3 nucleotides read TGCGCCACCAAATTAGCGGGGGACACAGATACGCAGTATTTT.

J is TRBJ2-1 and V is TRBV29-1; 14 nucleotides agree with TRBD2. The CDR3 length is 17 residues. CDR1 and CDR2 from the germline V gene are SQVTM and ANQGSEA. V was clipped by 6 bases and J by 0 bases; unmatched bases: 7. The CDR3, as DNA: TGCAGCGTGGAGGGACTAGCGGGAGCCCGCTCCTACAATGAGCAGTTCTTC. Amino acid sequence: CSVEGLAGARSYNEQFF.